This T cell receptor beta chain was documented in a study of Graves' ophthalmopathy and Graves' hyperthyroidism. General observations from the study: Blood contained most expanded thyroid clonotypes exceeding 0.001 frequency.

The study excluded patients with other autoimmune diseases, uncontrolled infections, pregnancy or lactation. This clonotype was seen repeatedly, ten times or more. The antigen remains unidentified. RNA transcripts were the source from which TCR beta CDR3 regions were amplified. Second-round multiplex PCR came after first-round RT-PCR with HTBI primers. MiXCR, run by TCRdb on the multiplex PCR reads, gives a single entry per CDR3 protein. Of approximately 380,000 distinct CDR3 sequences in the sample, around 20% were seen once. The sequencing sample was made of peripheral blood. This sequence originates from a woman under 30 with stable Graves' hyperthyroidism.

The CDR3 reads CATSRGDINTGELFF. In nucleotides, the CDR3 is TGTGCCACCAGCAGAGGGGACATCAACACCGGGGAGCTGTTTTTT. V gene TRBV15 combines with J gene TRBJ2-2; D might be TRBD1 (6 bases). CDR3 size: 15 residues. V gave up 1 base and J gave up 2 bases, with 8 bases separating them. The V gene's germline CDR1 is LNHNV and CDR2 YYDKDF (reference sequence).